Below, 32 T cell receptor beta chains from the same sample are listed, as sequenced in a study of blood T cell repertoires in COVID-19. The data were produced by immunoSEQ multiplex PCR, yet TCRdb's version contains in-frame clones alone and is incomplete. The data show roughly 190,000 clones, around 84% seen once. Sequencing was carried out using PBMCs or T cells enriched from blood (not recorded which). The receptors were sampled from a woman aged 25 to 45 who had been exposed to COVID-19.

The chain employs TRBV19 and TRBJ1-4; tentatively, D is TRBD1 (6 bases). Germline lookup yields CDR1 LNHDA and CDR2 SQIVND (reference sequence). Trimming removed 8 bases from V and 10 bases from J, with 17 bases in between. The CDR3 spans 13 residues. The CDR3 is CASLTRDNRKLFF. The CDR3 coding sequence is TGTGCCAGTCTTACCCGGGACAACCGAAAACTGTTTTTT.

This clone occurred a few times. This rearrangement joins TRBV9 to TRBJ2-7, with 9 bases identical to TRBD1. The V gene end was trimmed by 3 bases and the J gene end by 2 bases; junction bases not matched to a gene: 6. The CDR3 extends over 15 amino acids. Germline V gene sequence: CDR1 SGDLS, CDR2 YYNGEE. This CDR3 is CASSAGQGWAYEQYF. CDR3 nucleotide sequence: TGTGCCAGCAGCGCAGGACAGGGGTGGGCCTACGAGCAGTACTTC.

In regard to this clone: Other DNA sequences in this specimen translate into the identical CDR3. The chain couples TRBV7-2 to TRBJ1-1; D might be TRBD1 (6 bases). Germline V gene lookup returns CDR1 SGHTA and CDR2 FQGNSA. The CDR3 extends over 15 amino acids. V lost 0 bases and J lost 0, with 8 bases in between. This chain's CDR3 is CASSLADRLNTEAFF. For the CDR3, the DNA is TGTGCCAGCAGCTTAGCGGACAGATTGAACACTGAAGCTTTCTTT.

This chain links TRBV6-2 or TRBV6-3 with TRBJ1-1; perhaps TRBD1 as D (5 bases). CDR3 size: 13 residues. V dropped 3 bases and J dropped 5 bases, with 10 bases sitting between them. Per the germline V gene, CDR1 is MNHEY and CDR2 is SVGEGT. CDR3 DNA sequence: TGTGCCAGCAGTTATGGACACGCTACTGAAGCTTTCTTT. Encoded protein: CASSYGHATEAFF.

The chain carries TRBV9 and TRBJ1-4; 10 nucleotides align to TRBD1. There are 15 residues in the CDR3. Per germline, CDR1 SGDLS and CDR2 YYNGEE. V dropped 3 bases and J dropped 7; count of bases not matched to a gene: 6. CDR3 nucleotide sequence: TGTGCCAGCAGCGACTCGACAGGGGGCGGTGAAAAACTGTTTTTT. Protein product: CASSDSTGGGEKLFF. The variable domain in full, completed from reference TRBV9 and TRBJ1-4, reads DSGVTQTPKHLITATGQRVTLRCSPRSGDLSVYWYQQSLDQGLQFLIQYYNGEERAKGNILERFSAQQFPDLHSELNLSSLELGDSALYFCASSDSTGGGEKLFFGSGTQLSVL.

The CDR3, as DNA: TGTGCCAGCAGTTACTCGCTTTCAGGGGACAATGAGCAGTTCTTC. Translating it yields CASSYSLSGDNEQFF. This chain connects TRBV6-5 to TRBJ2-1, with D possibly TRBD1 on 6 matching bases. Trimming took off 0 bases at V and 5 bases at J, with 11 bases between the two ends. Per the germline V gene, CDR1 is MNHEY and CDR2 is SVGAGI. CDR3 length equals 15 residues.

The chain combines TRBV6-5 with TRBJ2-3; 9 bases fit TRBD1. The CDR3 extends over 16 amino acids. CDR1 and CDR2 (germline): MNHEY, SVGAGI. J lost 4 bases, V lost 2 bases, and 7 bases had no gene match. The CDR3 DNA sequence: TGTGCCAGCAGTTACGCGGACAGGGGTTCTGCAGATACGCAGTATTTT. It encodes CASSYADRGSADTQYF.

The CDR3 loop is CASSPQDRGLDGYTF. CDR3 sequence (DNA): TGTGCCAGCAGTCCTCAGGACAGGGGGTTAGATGGCTACACCTTC. V usage is TRBV9 and J usage is TRBJ1-2; 10 bases are a match to TRBD1. The junction had 10 bases not matched to a gene; V was cut back by 5 bases and J by 6 bases. The CDR3 has 15 residues. Germline CDR1 reads SGDLS; CDR2 reads YYNGEE.

J is TRBJ2-3 and V is TRBV6-4; no clear D gene. V was shortened by 0 bases and J by 2 bases, with 6 bases between the two germline ends. Germline values: CDR1 MRHNA, CDR2 SNTAGT. This CDR3 comprises 14 residues. As DNA, the CDR3 is TGTGCCAGCAGTGACTCTCGACACACAGATACGCAGTATTTT. Translation gives CASSDSRHTDTQYF.

CDR3 residues: CASSQGSRDRVWEQYF. DNA of the CDR3: TGTGCCAGCAGCCAAGGAAGCCGGGACAGGGTCTGGGAGCAGTACTTC. The chain recombines TRBV3-1 (or the pseudogene TRBV3-2) with TRBJ2-7; 9 bases align to TRBD1. Unmatched junction bases numbered 11, after V lost 1 base and J lost 7 bases. Looked up from germline, CDR1 is LGHDT and CDR2 is YNNKEL (reference sequence). The CDR3 loop spans 16 amino acids.

The chain uses TRBV11-2 and TRBJ2-1, with 8 bases that match TRBD2. The CDR3 contains 16 residues. V shed 3 bases, J shed 2 bases, and the junction held 6 bases outside the gene matches. Germline CDR1 and CDR2: SGHAT and FQNNGV. CDR3 coding DNA: TGTGCCAGCAGCTTGGGCAGCGGGGGAACCTACAATGAGCAGTTCTTC. Encoded protein: CASSLGSGGTYNEQFF.

The gene calls are TRBV6-2 or TRBV6-3 and TRBJ2-7, with D possibly being TRBD2 (6 bases). Germline V gives CDR1 MNHEY, CDR2 SVGEGT. The CDR3 length is 14 residues. Between the trimmed V and J ends, which lost 0 bases and 2 bases, there was a span of 8 bases. The CDR3 coding sequence is TGTGCCAGCAGTTACTCTAGCGGAGCCTACGAGCAGTACTTC. The encoded protein is CASSYSSGAYEQYF.

The chain is built from TRBV2 and TRBJ1-5; 7 positions agree with TRBD1. The trim removed 7 bases at V and 0 bases at J, leaving 12 bases unmatched. From germline, CDR1 is SNHLY and CDR2 FYNNEI. The CDR3 extends over 17 amino acids. CDR3 sequence: CASNPGDSYYSNQPQHF. For the CDR3, the DNA is TGTGCCAGCAATCCAGGGGACAGTTACTATAGCAATCAGCCCCAGCATTTT. The full variable domain, in which reference TRBV2 and TRBJ1-5 provide the parts outside the CDR3, is EPEVTQTPSHQVTQMGQEVILRCVPISNHLYFYWYRQILGQKVEFLVSFYNNEISEKSEIFDDQFSVERPDGSNFTLKIRSTKLEDSAMYFCASNPGDSYYSNQPQHFGDGTRLSIL.

CDR3 loop: CASTAVGDDEQFF. CDR3 DNA: TGTGCCAGTACCGCGGTAGGGGATGATGAGCAGTTCTTC. The gene calls are TRBV19 and TRBJ2-1; tentative D call: TRBD1 (5 bases). The CDR3 covers 13 residues. The V and J ends lost 7 bases and 8 bases respectively, with 15 bases between them. Germline values: CDR1 LNHDA, CDR2 SQIVND (reference sequence).

The chain employs TRBV4-1 and TRBJ1-2; D is possibly TRBD1 (6 bases). V lost 0 bases and J 7 bases, leaving 21 bases between the germline ends. Looked up from germline, CDR1 is MGHRA and CDR2 is YSYEKL. The CDR3 contains 17 residues. In DNA, the CDR3 is TGCGCCAGCAGCCAAGATCGTTTCCAACAATTCAGGGGTGGCTACACCTTC. It specifies CASSQDRFQQFRGGYTF.

V is TRBV9 and J is TRBJ1-1; weak D call: TRBD1 (6 bases). The germline V and J ends were trimmed by 1 base and 0 bases, with 10 bases remaining between them. Germline V gene lookup returns CDR1 SGDLS and CDR2 YYNGEE. CDR3 size: 15 residues. CDR3 DNA: TGTGCCAGCAGCGTAATGGGACACCTGAACACTGAAGCTTTCTTT. Its translation is CASSVMGHLNTEAFF.

The chain carries TRBV6-5 and TRBJ1-1; D possibly corresponds to TRBD1 (6 bases). The germline V gene has CDR1 MNHEY and CDR2 SVGAGI. The CDR3 spans 16 residues. V lost 2 bases and J lost 6, with 19 bases in between. The CDR3 coding sequence is TGTGCCAGCAGTTACCAGCCGGACAGCTCGAAGGCTGAAGCTTTCTTT. It specifies CASSYQPDSSKAEAFF.

The chain employs TRBV15 and TRBJ1-5, with D unresolved. Trimming shortened V by 3 bases and J by 1 base, and 13 bases separated the two germline ends. Germline CDR1 LNHNV, CDR2 YYDKDF (reference sequence). The CDR3 is 16 amino acids. This CDR3 reads CATSSSRGWSNQPQHF. CDR3 nucleotide sequence: TGTGCCACCAGCAGTTCCCGGGGATGGAGCAATCAGCCCCAGCATTTT. Full variable domain (remainder filled in from reference TRBV15 and TRBJ1-5): DAMVIQNPRYQVTQFGKPVTLSCSQTLNHNVMYWYQQKSSQAPKLLFHYYDKDFNNEADTPDNFQSRRPNTSFCFLDIRSPGLGDTAMYLCATSSSRGWSNQPQHFGDGTRLSIL.

The chain recombines TRBV9 with TRBJ2-2, with a weak D call TRBD1 (6 bases). Germline assignment: CDR1 SGDLS and CDR2 YYNGEE. Deletions cut 0 bases from V and 5 bases from J, with 11 bases between. This CDR3 comprises 15 residues. CDR3 amino acids: CASSVAATGTGELFF. The CDR3 DNA reads as TGTGCCAGCAGCGTAGCGGCAACAGGGACCGGGGAGCTGTTTTTT.

This chain connects TRBV19 to TRBJ1-1; 12 nucleotides agree with TRBD1. Germline V gene sequence: CDR1 LNHDA, CDR2 SQIVND (reference sequence). The CDR3 spans 16 residues. V lost 10 bases, J lost 4 bases, and 13 bases stayed unmatched. This CDR3 is CATNKGQGAIPTEAFF. The CDR3 nucleotides read TGTGCCACCAATAAGGGACAGGGGGCTATCCCCACTGAAGCTTTCTTT.

The CDR3, as DNA: TGTGCCAGCAGGCAAGCGGGGGGGCCCGAGACCCAGTACTTC. This codes for CASRQAGGPETQYF. The chain joins TRBV7-9 to TRBJ2-5; TRBD2 agrees at 10 bases. The trim removed 6 bases at V and 5 bases at J, leaving 6 bases unmatched. This CDR3 spans 14 amino acids. The germline V gene has CDR1 SEHNR and CDR2 FQNEAQ (reference sequence).

The rearrangement links TRBV3-1 (or the pseudogene TRBV3-2) to TRBJ2-2; 8 bases agree with TRBD1. Germline V gene lookup returns CDR1 LGHDT and CDR2 YNNKEL (reference sequence). The V and J ends lost 7 bases and 4 bases, in that order; junction bases with no gene match: 11. CDR3 length: 16 amino acids. The CDR3: CASTPGQGGFTGELFF. CDR3 DNA: TGTGCCAGCACCCCAGGACAGGGCGGATTCACCGGGGAGCTGTTTTTT.

This chain joins TRBV7-9 and TRBJ1-6, with D perhaps matching TRBD1 (6 bases). Germline V gene data show CDR1 as SEHNR and CDR2 as FQNEAQ (reference sequence). Trimming cost V 6 bases and J 1 base, with 10 bases left between them. The CDR3 covers 15 residues. The CDR3 spells CASRPQGSYNSPLHF. The CDR3 nucleotides read TGTGCCAGCAGACCGCAGGGGTCCTATAATTCACCCCTCCACTTT.

This clone was observed a few times. The V and J genes are TRBV7-2 and TRBJ1-2, with D maybe TRBD1 (5 bases). This CDR3 region has 15 residues. Germline lookup yields CDR1 SGHTA and CDR2 FQGNSA. V dropped 0 bases and J dropped 4 bases, with 12 bases sitting between them. The CDR3: CASSLAGGNSYGYTF. For the CDR3, the DNA is TGTGCCAGCAGCTTAGCCGGGGGGAATAGCTATGGCTACACCTTC.

This clone has a handful of counts. The rearrangement joins TRBV18 to TRBJ1-4, with 7 bases lining up with TRBD1. V shed 4 bases, J shed 8 bases, and the junction held 10 bases outside the gene matches. Germline V lookup: CDR1 KGHSH, CDR2 LQKENI. The CDR3 spans 15 residues. Here the CDR3 DNA reads TGTGCCAGCTCACTAGTCACGGGACAGATCGAAAAACTGTTTTTT. Protein product: CASSLVTGQIEKLFF.

V and J are TRBV23-1 and TRBJ1-5, with 8 nucleotides matching TRBD1. TRBV23-1 is an ORF; its function is uncertain. V lost 2 bases, J lost 6 bases, and 3 bases stayed unmatched. The length of the CDR3 is 14 residues. The CDR3 DNA reads as TGCGCCAGCAGTCAAGACAGGGGAGGTCAGCCCCAGCATTTT. Translation: CASSQDRGGQPQHF.

The chain is built from TRBV6-5 and TRBJ1-2, with TRBD1 matching over 7 bases. The CDR3 totals 13 residues. Germline-derived CDR1 and CDR2 are MNHEY and SVGAGI. V lost 7 bases and J lost 2; bases outside the gene matches: 4. CDR3 bases: TGTGCCAGCAAATCGGGACAGAACTATGGCTACACCTTC. Translated: CASKSGQNYGYTF.

The CDR3 loop is CASSRVTGDGYTF. The DNA for the CDR3 is TGTGCCAGCAGCCGAGTTACAGGGGATGGCTACACCTTC. The chain couples TRBV5-5 to TRBJ1-2, with TRBD1 matching over 7 bases. From germline, CDR1 is SGHKS and CDR2 YYEKEE (reference sequence). CDR3 length: 13 residues. V shed 4 bases and J 6 bases; nucleotides not matched to a gene: 6.

By sample fraction, this clone is medium-sized. The rearrangement uses TRBV5-1 and TRBJ1-2; 12 bases map to TRBD1. This CDR3 is 15 amino acids long. Per germline, CDR1 SGHRS and CDR2 YFSETQ. V lost 4 bases, J lost 4 bases, and 5 bases stayed unmatched. CDR3 residues: CASSAGQGAAYGYTF. In DNA form, the CDR3 reads TGCGCCAGCAGCGCGGGACAGGGGGCAGCCTATGGCTACACCTTC.

V is TRBV7-9 and J is TRBJ2-7; maybe TRBD2 (5 bases). Germline lookup yields CDR1 SEHNR and CDR2 FQNEAQ (reference sequence). This CDR3 has 11 residues. Trimming removed 8 bases from V and 4 bases from J, with 9 bases in between. Here the CDR3 reads CASSRGYEQYF. CDR3 bases: TGTGCCAGCTCACGGGGTTACGAGCAGTACTTC.

The chain couples TRBV3-1 (or the pseudogene TRBV3-2) to TRBJ1-1, with TRBD1 matching over 7 bases. CDR3 length: 13 amino acids. CDR1 LGHDT and CDR2 YNNKEL come from the germline V gene (reference sequence). The trim removed 6 bases at V and 1 base at J, leaving 2 bases unmatched. In DNA form, the CDR3 reads TGTGCCAGCAGAAGGACAGGGAACACTGAAGCTTTCTTT. It translates to CASRRTGNTEAFF.

This clone showed up just a few times. The V call is TRBV5-4, the J call TRBJ1-3; D perhaps matches TRBD1 (5 bases). CDR3 length: 14 residues. In germline, CDR1 is SGHNT, CDR2 YYREEE (reference sequence). V was shortened by 0 bases and J by 4 bases, with 8 bases between the two germline ends. The CDR3 is CASSLATAGNTIYF. In DNA form, the CDR3 reads TGTGCCAGCAGCTTGGCGACAGCCGGAAACACCATATATTTT.